This TCR beta chain was observed in a study of blood T cell repertoires in COVID-19. Study-wide background: COVID-19 samples collected from the United States, Italy and Spain covered acute and convalescent phases. Sources were T cells, B-cell-depleted T cells, or PBMCs; the material itself was cDNA or gDNA.

The CDR3 has 15 amino acids. Germline trimming cut 5 bases from V and 4 bases from J; bases unmatched to any gene: 3. Germline V gene sequence: CDR1 SGHTA, CDR2 FQGNSA. Authors' data handling: Nucleated cell counts were estimated from reference gene primer amplification. Measured with immunoSEQ multiplex PCR; TCRdb has only the in-frame clones, and not every one. V and J calls and clone size are as listed in that table; D and trimming were resolved from the DNA. The sample lists 310,000 or so clones; 65% to 85% were seen once. The J gene is TRBJ2-5, the V gene TRBV7-2; TRBD2 aligns across 14 bases. The TCR sequence derives from a woman aged 50 to 65 with acute or convalescent COVID-19. The sample consisted of peripheral blood. The CDR3 DNA reads as TGTGCCAGCAGCCTAGGGACTAGCGGGGGAGAGACCCAGTACTTC. This translates into CASSLGTSGGETQYF.